This T cell receptor (beta chain) was retrieved from a study of T cells expressing NK-cell markers. Germline CDR1 and CDR2: DFQATT and SNEGSKA (reference sequence). The CDR3 runs to 15 residues. TCRdb re-called the 5' RACE reads and shows each CDR3 protein once, DNA omitted. This sample's clone table lists about 540,000 distinct CDR3 sequences. V and J are TRBV20-1 and TRBJ1-5; the D call from TCRdb, TRBD1, cannot be confirmed without DNA. Material for sequencing was blood T cells: a sorted CD56 or NKG2C T cell subset, CD4+ or CD8+ T cells, or bulk PBMC T cells (not recorded which). This TCR came from a man between 18 and 35 years old in good health. This chain's CDR3 is CSAAPLTGVNQPQHF.